The 30 T cell receptor beta chains presented below share a single source sample, sequenced in a study of CD8 T cells in Susac syndrome. An amount of RNA that ranged from roughly 0.5 to 1 ug was reverse transcribed with random hexamers. TCRdb reanalysed the immunoSEQ multiplex PCR reads using MiXCR and keeps one entry per CDR3 protein. The sample holds under 80,000 distinct CDR3 sequences; just over 90% are singletons and the top ten take about 0.54%. The source material was CD4+ T cells from PBMCs. These receptor sequences come from a human donor with Susac syndrome.

This chain connects TRBV29-1 to TRBJ2-5; 7 bases fit TRBD1. V gave up 2 bases and J gave up 4 bases; unmatched junction bases: 10. There are 15 residues in the CDR3. Germline assignment: CDR1 SQVTM and CDR2 ANQGSEA. The CDR3 coding sequence is TGCAGCGTTGAAATGACAGGGAGCCGGGGAGAGACCCAGTACTTC. It specifies CSVEMTGSRGETQYF.

The J gene is TRBJ1-6, the V gene TRBV12-3 or TRBV12-4; D remains unclear. Trimming shortened V by 6 bases and J by 5 bases, and 8 bases separated the two germline ends. This CDR3 spans 13 amino acids. The CDR3 spells CASRRTDNSPLHF. CDR3 DNA: TGTGCCAGCAGACGGACGGATAATTCACCCCTCCACTTT.

This clonotype was seen a single time. V gene TRBV9 combines with J gene TRBJ2-1; 10 bases line up with TRBD2. The CDR3 contains 17 residues. Germline V lookup: CDR1 SGDLS, CDR2 YYNGEE. With V trimmed by 0 bases and J by 6 bases, 9 bases remained unmatched. Here the CDR3 reads CASSVAYTSGIGNEQFF. In DNA, the CDR3 is TGTGCCAGCAGCGTAGCCTACACTAGCGGGATAGGCAATGAGCAGTTCTTC.

The rearrangement joins TRBV5-1 to TRBJ2-7; 13 nucleotides match TRBD2. The germline gives CDR1 SGHRS, CDR2 YFSETQ. V was pared by 3 bases and J by 3 bases, with 3 bases of the junction left unmatched. The CDR3 consists of 15 residues. The DNA for the CDR3 is TGCGCCAGCAGCTGGACTAGCGGGGGATACTACGAGCAGTACTTC. As protein: CASSWTSGGYYEQYF. Based on the CDR3 plus reference TRBV5-1 and TRBJ2-7, the full variable domain is KAGVTQTPRYLIKTRGQQVTLSCSPISGHRSVSWYQQTPGQGLQFLFEYFSETQRNKGNFPGRFSGRQFSNSRSEMNVSTLELGDSALYLCASSWTSGGYYEQYFGPGTRLTVT.

This chain uses TRBV2 with TRBJ1-3; no clear D gene. The germline gives CDR1 SNHLY, CDR2 FYNNEI. This CDR3 has 12 amino acids. Trimming took 4 bases from V and 4 from J, leaving 5 bases between them. The DNA for the CDR3 is TGTGCCAGCAGTGTTGTCGGAAACACCATATATTTT. Translation: CASSVVGNTIYF.

The CDR3 protein is CASSLQGGSNYGYTF. The CDR3 DNA reads TGTGCCAGCAGCTTGCAGGGGGGCTCTAACTATGGCTACACCTTC. The rearrangement joins TRBV7-9 to TRBJ1-2; 7 nucleotides agree with TRBD1. Trimming removed 3 bases from V and 0 bases from J; junction bases left unmatched: 4. The V gene's germline CDR1 is SEHNR and CDR2 FQNEAQ (reference sequence). The CDR3 extends over 15 amino acids.

The J gene is TRBJ2-2, the V gene TRBV27; 8 bases line up with TRBD2. The germline V gene has CDR1 MNHEY and CDR2 SMNVEV (reference sequence). The CDR3 has 17 amino acids. V was pared by 0 bases and J by 8 bases, with 11 bases of the junction left unmatched. CDR3 sequence: CASSLSSTSGKLGELFF. CDR3 in DNA: TGTGCCAGCAGTTTATCGTCCACTAGCGGAAAATTAGGGGAGCTGTTTTTT.

This clonotype was seen a single time. V usage is TRBV28 and J usage is TRBJ1-1, with 10 bases that match TRBD1. This CDR3 has 15 amino acids. V shed 4 bases, J shed 5 bases, and the junction held 7 bases outside the gene matches. Germline CDR1 and CDR2: MDHEN and SYDVKM. CDR3 in DNA: TGTGCCAGCAGTTCGACAGGGGGCGCAAGGACTGAAGCTTTCTTT. Protein product: CASSSTGGARTEAFF.

V and J are TRBV29-1 and TRBJ2-7; 7 nucleotides match TRBD1. The CDR3 sequence is 11 residues long. V lost 7 bases, J lost 2 bases, and 2 bases stayed unmatched. CDR1 is SQVTM, CDR2 ANQGSEA, per germline. The CDR3 is CSAGGPYEQYF. Here the CDR3 DNA reads TGCAGCGCAGGGGGTCCCTACGAGCAGTACTTC.

The gene calls are TRBV5-6 and TRBJ1-2; 10 positions match TRBD1. J lost 0 bases, V lost 4 bases, and 6 bases had no gene match. There are 16 residues in the CDR3. Germline V gene sequence: CDR1 SGHDT, CDR2 YYEEEE. CDR3 sequence: CASSPDRGESNYGYTF. In nucleotides, the CDR3 is TGTGCCAGCAGCCCGGACAGGGGGGAATCTAACTATGGCTACACCTTC.

The CDR3 DNA reads as TGTGCCTGGAGTGTTTGGGGCTCTGGAAACACCATATATTTT. Protein: CAWSVWGSGNTIYF. V and J are TRBV30 and TRBJ1-3, with D unresolved. Trimming left V 0 bases short and J 0 bases short, with 6 bases between. The germline gives CDR1 GTSNPN, CDR2 SVGIG (reference sequence). The CDR3 has 14 amino acids.

The J gene is TRBJ2-7, the V gene TRBV6-6; 8 bases fit TRBD1. Looked up from germline, CDR1 is MNHNY and CDR2 is SVGAGI (reference sequence). J gave up 6 bases and V 6 bases, and 13 bases lay outside the gene matches. This CDR3 is built from 15 residues. CDR3 in DNA: TGTGCCAGCAGAAAACAGGGGGACACGGGAGCCGAGCAGTACTTC. Residues: CASRKQGDTGAEQYF.

CDR3 in DNA: TGTGCCAGCAGAAGACAGGGCGCGGTTAAGTATGGCTACACCTTC. This sequence encodes CASRRQGAVKYGYTF. This chain connects TRBV5-6 to TRBJ1-2; 7 nucleotides line up with TRBD1. The CDR3 extends over 15 amino acids. Trimming took 5 bases from V and 5 from J; bases not matched to a gene: 12. Germline-derived CDR1 and CDR2 are SGHDT and YYEEEE. Full variable domain (remainder filled in from reference TRBV5-6 and TRBJ1-2): DAGVTQSPTHLIKTRGQQVTLRCSPKSGHDTVSWYQQALGQGPQFIFQYYEEEERQRGNFPDRFSGHQFPNYSSELNVNALLLGDSALYLCASRRQGAVKYGYTFGSGTRLTVV.

A single count supports this clonotype. The chain uses TRBV27 and TRBJ2-6, with 10 bases that match TRBD1. The CDR3 contains 18 residues. Germline V gives CDR1 MNHEY, CDR2 SMNVEV (reference sequence). With 7 bases clipped from V and 4 bases from J, the junction kept 13 bases outside the gene matches. The CDR3 spells CASNTRQGAQSGANVLTF. The CDR3 DNA follows: TGTGCCAGCAATACCAGACAGGGGGCGCAATCCGGGGCCAACGTCCTGACTTTC.

The rearrangement joins TRBV18 to TRBJ2-1; possible D gene TRBD1, 5 bases. V was trimmed by 8 bases and J by 8 bases, leaving 10 bases between them. CDR1 is KGHSH and CDR2 is LQKENI in the germline V gene. The CDR3 is 11 residues long. CDR3 DNA: TGTGCCAGCCAGGGCCCCGATGAGCAGTTCTTC. Its translation: CASQGPDEQFF. The variable domain in full, with the rest retrieved from reference TRBV18 and TRBJ2-1, is NAGVMQNPRHLVRRRGQEARLRCSPMKGHSHVYWYRQLPEEGLKFMVYLQKENIIDESGMPKERFSAEFPKEGPSILRIQQVVRGDSAAYFCASQGPDEQFFGPGTRLTVL.

The J gene is TRBJ2-7, the V gene TRBV14; 10 positions match TRBD1. The CDR3 is 14 residues long. Germline V gene sequence: CDR1 SGHDN, CDR2 FVKESK. V lost 4 bases and J lost 5; bases outside the gene matches: 5. CDR3 protein: CASSPGQGSDEQYF. For the CDR3, the DNA is TGTGCCAGCAGCCCGGGACAGGGGTCGGACGAGCAGTACTTC.

The chain has TRBV6-2 or TRBV6-3 and TRBJ2-1, with a tentative D call TRBD2 (6 bases). Germline V gives CDR1 MNHEY, CDR2 SVGEGT. Trimming cost V 10 bases and J 1 base, with 11 bases left between them. This CDR3 spans 13 amino acids. The CDR3 DNA reads as TGTGCCACCCGGGGGAGATCCTACAATGAGCAGTTCTTC. This encodes CATRGRSYNEQFF.

This chain uses TRBV6-5 with TRBJ2-3, with D possibly called TRBD1 or TRBD2 (5 bases each). Trimming took 2 bases from V and 1 from J, leaving 13 bases between them. The CDR3 spans 16 residues. Germline CDR1 reads MNHEY; CDR2 reads SVGAGI. CDR3 loop: CASSYGRVGGTDTQYF. DNA for the CDR3: TGTGCCAGCAGTTACGGAAGAGTGGGGGGCACAGATACGCAGTATTTT.

V usage is TRBV7-9 and J usage is TRBJ2-7; D possibly matches TRBD1 or TRBD2 (6 bases each). The CDR3 has 13 amino acids. Germline-derived CDR1 and CDR2 are SEHNR and FQNEAQ (reference sequence). V was shortened by 5 bases and J by 7 bases, with 15 bases between the two germline ends. CDR3 residues: CASSPRGGGEQYF. Written as DNA, the CDR3 is TGTGCCAGCAGCCCGCGAGGAGGGGGTGAGCAGTACTTC. Filled out from reference TRBV7-9 and TRBJ2-7, the complete variable domain reads DTGVSQNPRHKITKRGQNVTFRCDPISEHNRLYWYRQTLGQGPEFLTYFQNEAQLEKSRLLSDRFSAERPKGSFSTLEIQRTEQGDSAMYLCASSPRGGGEQYFGPGTRLTVT.

The rearrangement joins TRBV6-1 to TRBJ2-1; the match to TRBD2 covers 10 bases. This CDR3 contains 16 residues. With V trimmed by 5 bases and J by 3 bases, 7 bases remained unmatched. Germline CDR1 and CDR2: MNHNS and SASEGT. DNA for the CDR3: TGTGCCAGCAGTCAAACAGCGGGGGGGAGCTACAATGAGCAGTTCTTC. Encoded protein: CASSQTAGGSYNEQFF.

The chain is built from TRBV20-1 and TRBJ2-5; D gene ambiguous. The CDR3 extends over 11 amino acids. Germline CDR1 is DFQATT and CDR2 is SNEGSKA (reference sequence). V dropped 7 bases and J dropped 1 base, with 7 bases sitting between them. In nucleotides, the CDR3 is TGCAGTGTTGGGTCCCAAGAGACCCAGTACTTC. Residues: CSVGSQETQYF.

The chain carries TRBV7-6 and TRBJ2-5, with D hard to call. Trimming took 5 bases from V and 5 from J, leaving 9 bases between them. Germline-derived CDR1 and CDR2 are SGHVS and FNYEAQ. This CDR3 has 12 residues. The CDR3 loop is CASSPGRETQYF. In DNA form, the CDR3 reads TGTGCCAGCAGCCCGGGCCGTGAGACCCAGTACTTC.

The genes are TRBV3-1 and TRBJ1-2; D may be TRBD1 (6 bases). The CDR3 loop spans 17 amino acids. V was cut by 4 bases and J by 0 bases, with 18 bases left in between. Germline CDR1 and CDR2: LGHDT and YNNKEL (reference sequence). This CDR3 reads CASSLRWDTFSNYGYTF. CDR3 DNA sequence: TGTGCCAGCAGCCTCCGATGGGACACTTTTTCTAACTATGGCTACACCTTC.

The chain couples TRBV7-9 to TRBJ2-5, with D perhaps matching TRBD2 (5 bases). Germline V CDR1 and CDR2: SEHNR, FQNEAQ (reference sequence). The CDR3 runs 11 residues. Trimming shortened V by 3 bases and J by 10 bases, and 9 bases separated the two germline ends. Written as DNA, the CDR3 is TGTGCCAGCAGCTTCGGGGTCAGCCAGTACTTC. Its protein product is CASSFGVSQYF.

The chain is built from TRBV5-1 and TRBJ1-1, with D possibly being TRBD1 (6 bases). V shed 0 bases and J shed 4 bases, with 25 bases lying between them. The length of the CDR3 is 19 residues. Germline loops: CDR1 SGHRS, CDR2 YFSETQ. The CDR3, as DNA: TGCGCCAGCAGCTTGGCACAACAGGGTTCAAGGAATCCGGGCACTGAAGCTTTCTTT. Translation gives CASSLAQQGSRNPGTEAFF. Variable domain in full (rest from reference TRBV5-1 and TRBJ1-1): KAGVTQTPRYLIKTRGQQVTLSCSPISGHRSVSWYQQTPGQGLQFLFEYFSETQRNKGNFPGRFSGRQFSNSRSEMNVSTLELGDSALYLCASSLAQQGSRNPGTEAFFGQGTRLTVV.

V usage is TRBV18 and J usage is TRBJ2-7; D may be TRBD2 (5 bases). V was shortened by 6 bases and J by 9 bases, with 21 bases between the two germline ends. The CDR3 spans 14 residues. CDR1 and CDR2 (germline): KGHSH, LQKENI. CDR3 amino acids: CASSPDGPPAGQYF. The CDR3 DNA reads as TGTGCCAGCTCCCCCGATGGGCCCCCGGCGGGGCAGTACTTC.

V usage is TRBV19 and J usage is TRBJ2-7; tentatively, D is TRBD1 (5 bases). The V gene lost 1 base and the J gene lost 3 bases, with 10 bases spanning the gap. This CDR3 spans 14 amino acids. Germline V gene sequence: CDR1 LNHDA, CDR2 SQIVND (reference sequence). The CDR3 nucleotides are TGTGCCAGTAGTATAGTCGTGGACAACTACGAGCAGTACTTC. Translation gives CASSIVVDNYEQYF.

The chain has TRBV2 and TRBJ2-7; D uncertain. Looked up from germline, CDR1 is SNHLY and CDR2 is FYNNEI. Trimming stripped 5 bases from V and 1 base from J, with 15 bases between. There are 15 residues in the CDR3. CDR3 amino acids: CASSPLGPISYEQYF. The CDR3 coding sequence is TGTGCCAGCAGTCCCCTAGGACCTATTTCCTACGAGCAGTACTTC. Filled out from reference TRBV2 and TRBJ2-7, the complete variable domain reads EPEVTQTPSHQVTQMGQEVILRCVPISNHLYFYWYRQILGQKVEFLVSFYNNEISEKSEIFDDQFSVERPDGSNFTLKIRSTKLEDSAMYFCASSPLGPISYEQYFGPGTRLTVT.

The V and J genes are TRBV29-1 and TRBJ2-5, with D maybe TRBD1 (7 bases). V was pared by 1 base and J by 4 bases, with 22 bases between. Germline V gives CDR1 SQVTM, CDR2 ANQGSEA. The CDR3 has 17 residues. The CDR3 loop reads CSVEGSLIGGGGETQYF. CDR3 in DNA: TGCAGCGTTGAAGGGTCCCTCATAGGAGGGGGCGGAGAGACCCAGTACTTC.

The chain recombines TRBV5-1 with TRBJ2-2; D is perhaps TRBD2 (6 bases). V was clipped by 0 bases and J by 4 bases, with 13 bases between them. The CDR3 is 16 residues long. Germline CDR1 SGHRS, CDR2 YFSETQ. In DNA, the CDR3 is TGCGCCAGCAGCTTGGTCGCAGGGACTGGCACCGGGGAGCTGTTTTTT. It is translated as CASSLVAGTGTGELFF.